The T cell receptor beta chain described here comes from a study of cytomegalovirus exposure and HLA in healthy donors (dated 2017 in TCRdb). Looking at the study overall: According to an earlier analysis of 550 to 700 of the donors, about 179 million T cells yielded some 120 million unique TCR beta sequences and less than 300 Gb of sequence data. Of the roughly 400 genotyped donors, less than 85% were placed in the genetic ancestry cluster associated with self-reported Caucasian donors. Along with the roughly 610-subject first cohort, a separate validation cohort of about 110 different subjects was used. The study combined high-throughput TCR immunosequencing, statistical association of individual TCRs with disease status, and machine learning to predict cytomegalovirus infection status. A later analysis re-examined previously published TCR beta repertoires from 600 to 700 donors and added high-resolution HLA genotyping to investigate patterns of TCR occurrence. The study aimed to test whether cataloging public T cell receptors could reveal signatures of past pathogen exposure. Both class I and class II loci were covered by HLA typing, at four-digit resolution. The study profiled the T cell repertoires of about 720 subjects by immunosequencing and related them to cytomegalovirus serostatus. The later analysis used no new phenotypic data to find candidate immune exposures, relying instead on TCR beta sequences and their occurrence across donors. Alongside the repertoire data, information on donor age, sex, ethnicity and CMV serostatus was compiled. In an earlier analysis of 587 of the donors, high-throughput TCR beta sequencing was used to judge whether each TCR beta V gene segment behaved as functional or pseudogenic. In a later genetic analysis, genome-wide SNP genotypes for about 65% of the roughly 670 donors were used, and that subset was treated as a discovery cohort. Four to six DR-DQ haplotypes were handled as single units for association and clustering, since linkage in the cohort was strong. The number of donors typed differed by locus, with about 629-640 for A, B, C, DRB1 and DQB1, around 520 for DQA1, 606 for DPA1, and about 450 for DPB1. Among some 410 genotyped donors of the cohort, an average of approximately 250,000 unique TCR beta nucleotide sequences were sequenced per donor, 15% to 20% of them non-productive. Every repertoire in the discovery cohort had been generated on one and the same sequencing platform. An early release covering roughly 600 HLA-typed donors comprised approximately 300 gigabases of sequencing data and around 85 million unique TCR sequences.

The cohort was made up of approximately 670 healthy bone marrow donors. All cohort members were sampled while nominally healthy, although unrecorded immune exposures were likely present. The donor tested CMV seropositive and was one of the 289 seropositive cohort members. A peripheral blood sample was collected from each donor, and TCR beta sequencing was performed on peripheral blood mononuclear cells. Genomic DNA was extracted from the blood cell samples with the Qiagen DNeasy Blood Extraction Kit. Receptor amplification or capture employed the immunoSEQ multiplex PCR assay. The multiplex PCR relied on a mix of 60 forward primers for TCR Vbeta segments and 13 reverse primers for TCR Jbeta segments. The CDR3 region of rearranged TCR beta genes was amplified from genomic DNA with a multiplex PCR assay. The Illumina HiSeq System was used to sequence the amplified TCR beta libraries as 87-base-pair reads. The source study handled its data this way. A later analysis tallied approximately 87 million unique TCR beta chains across the 700 or so repertoires, and about 12 million of those chains were shared by two or more donors. Raw reads were error-corrected and collapsed into unique sequences by a nearest-neighbor algorithm in which closely related sequences were merged to remove PCR and sequencing errors. CDR3 sequences were aligned to IMGT reference sequences to assign V, D and J gene segments. For a sequence to be retained, a match of at least six nucleotides was required to both a V gene segment and a J gene segment. Rearrangements were classified as productive when the CDR3 lacked stop codons and remained in frame with V and J, and all other rearrangements were classified as non-productive. Following IMGT convention, CDR3 was defined as the stretch from the second conserved V-encoded cysteine to the conserved J-encoded phenylalanine. In an earlier analysis of around 640 of the donors, sequences lacking an unambiguous match to a single V gene segment were excluded. In an earlier analysis of a few hundred of the donors, V segments were called functional above 56.7% productive rearrangements and were called segregating when the between-donor standard deviation exceeded 5%. To diagnose cytomegalovirus status from the catalog of TCR beta chain sequences, a statistical classification framework was built. In a later analysis, TCR nucleotide sequences were compared against IMGT/GENE-DB human TR gene sequences so that V and J genes could be assigned. Using the TCRdist pipeline, a later analysis assigned CDR3 sequences along with most-parsimonious VDJ recombination scenarios. In a later analysis, each TCR beta chain was defined by its CDR3 amino acid sequence together with its V-gene family, and reads without a unique V-gene family were excluded. A later analysis removed 592 highly shared, low-generation-probability nucleotide sequences to deal with suspected cross-contamination and a sequencing artifact. In a later analysis, a clonal expansion index for each public chain was calculated from normalized within-repertoire ranks of inferred template counts. In a later analysis, generation probabilities were computed with a VDJ recombination model fitted to out-of-frame rearrangements, and the resulting probabilities were checked against IGoR. Hypergeometric tests were used in a later analysis to score TCR-TCR, TCR-HLA and TCR-CMV co-occurrence, with a repertoire-size bias correction applied to the TCR pairs. In a later analysis, false discovery rates were estimated by permuting HLA or CMV assignments 20 times. In a later analysis, co-occurring TCRs were grouped with DBSCAN, and TCRdist sequence similarity was added when clustering was performed within HLA-allele-positive subsets. For co-occurrence clustering, repertoires with fewer than 30,000 or more than 120,000 public chains were excluded, along with four to six repertoires with anomalous nucleotide sharing. In TCRdb, the immuneACCESS table is reduced to in-frame sequences with V and J assigned. These tables do not hold every clone; where another copy was compared, an unresolved V gene accounts for under half, and the others remain unexplained. V and J calls and clone size are as listed in that table; D and trimming were resolved from the DNA. This sample comprises roughly 120,000 clones, 74% of them detected only once. The biggest ten clones account for roughly 4.1% of the sample.

Results and caveats for the whole study, not just this receptor: According to a later genetic analysis, donors in an Asian-associated ancestry cluster had fewer N-insertions in productive TCRs than the roughly 700-donor mean. A cluster of highly shared sequence variants was judged likely to be a technical artifact of the sequencing pipeline. Most CMV-associated TCR beta chains appeared to be HLA-restricted in a later analysis, and the HLA associations seemed to be driven largely by CMV exposure. In both the original and validation cohorts, the classifier was reported to diagnose cytomegalovirus status with high specificity and sensitivity. A further reported finding was that TCR beta sequences accurately predicted the HLA-A and HLA-B alleles for most subjects in the first cohort. In a later genetic analysis, a missense DCLRE1C variant was associated with V-gene and J-gene trimming of TCR beta chains, and the association was replicated in an independent cohort. Because HLA typing was unavailable for some donors at each locus, only the typed subset was used in association tests. Across donors, most TCR sequences were observed very rarely, whereas some public TCRs were present in many individuals. Three of the identified cytomegalovirus-associated TCR beta chains were confirmed in vitro to be specific for cytomegalovirus antigens. In the study, about 150 TCR beta chains were listed as associated with cytomegalovirus. This cohort had only TCR beta chains sequenced, and the lack of alpha or paired-chain data limited which features could be detected. Assigning TCR associations to individual alleles was difficult when HLA alleles, especially DR and DQ, strongly co-occurred. The earlier analysis of nearly 600 of the donors excluded roughly 17 rarely observed V segments, including chromosome 9 orphons, because counts were too low. Correlated functional status among segregating V segments might be attributable to linkage disequilibrium, but an unknown experimental factor could not be ruled out. Roughly uniform sequencing depth across donors was assumed in presence/absence analyses, although this assumption may not hold. Compared with equally common non-associated chains, HLA-associated TCR beta chains in a later analysis were more clonally expanded and had lower generation probabilities. In an earlier analysis of roughly 560 of the donors, most TCR beta V segments were observed in productive rearrangements about 87% or about 30% of the time, broadly matching IMGT annotations. In a later analysis, TCR association rates were found to vary across HLA loci, with the most associated TCRs seen for DRB1 alleles and the fewest for HLA-C alleles. In a later analysis, 16,951 TCR beta sequences were associated with specific HLA alleles at a false discovery rate of 0.05. The only immune exposure information available for the cohort was CMV serostatus. Some IMGT-functional V segments, including TRBV6-2 and TRBV6-3, could not be distinguished by the 87-base-pair reads and were therefore excluded. According to the authors, the approach could potentially be generalized to other disease states and immunological phenotypes. In a later analysis, several top co-occurrence clusters were reported to appear linked to parvovirus B19, influenza, CMV and Epstein-Barr virus.

For this clone: The target of this receptor is not known. Base qualities are not recorded, but no much larger clone differs from it by a single base.

From its cysteine to its phenylalanine, the CDR3 spans 15 amino acids. Only CDR3 DNA remains: 45 bases, in frame from the first base. CDR1 GTSNPN and CDR2 SVGIG are derived from the germline V gene (reference sequence). V trim: 5 bases; J trim: 4 bases; unmatched bases: 10. This clonotype originated in a woman between 50 and 59 years old in good health and CMV-seropositive. Sample: PBMCs. Recombination linked TRBV30 to TRBJ2-1, and TRBD2 matches 8 of the central bases. Here is the DNA: TGTGCCTGGGGCATTGCGGGGGGCCTATACAATGAGCAGTTCTTC. Translation gives CAWGIAGGLYNEQFF.